This TCR beta chain stems from a study of response to subunit inactivated influenza vaccine. Via MiXCR, TCRdb re-called the RT-PCR reads, giving one row per CDR3 protein. Among approximately 500,000 distinct CDR3 sequences, 20% to 25% were seen once, and the ten largest hold around 2.8%. The same data also contributed to another study, on T cells expressing NK-cell markers. As that study records: What made the TCR beta cDNA was 5'RACE template switching with UMIs. Each of six donors carried dominant NKG2C+ clonotypes accounting for roughly 1.0-7.5% of CD8+ T cells.

The source material was CD4+ T cells sorted from PBMCs, sampled 12 days after vaccination. This TCR derives from a man aged 45-65 years who received an inactivated influenza vaccine.

The CDR3 nucleotides read TGTGCCAGCAGATTTGACGGATCCTACGAGCAGTACTTC. It translates to CASRFDGSYEQYF. The V call is TRBV6-1, the J call TRBJ2-7; D not resolved. The CDR3 is 13 residues long. CDR1 is MNHNS, CDR2 SASEGT, per germline. Trimming stripped 6 bases from V and 1 base from J, with 10 bases between.